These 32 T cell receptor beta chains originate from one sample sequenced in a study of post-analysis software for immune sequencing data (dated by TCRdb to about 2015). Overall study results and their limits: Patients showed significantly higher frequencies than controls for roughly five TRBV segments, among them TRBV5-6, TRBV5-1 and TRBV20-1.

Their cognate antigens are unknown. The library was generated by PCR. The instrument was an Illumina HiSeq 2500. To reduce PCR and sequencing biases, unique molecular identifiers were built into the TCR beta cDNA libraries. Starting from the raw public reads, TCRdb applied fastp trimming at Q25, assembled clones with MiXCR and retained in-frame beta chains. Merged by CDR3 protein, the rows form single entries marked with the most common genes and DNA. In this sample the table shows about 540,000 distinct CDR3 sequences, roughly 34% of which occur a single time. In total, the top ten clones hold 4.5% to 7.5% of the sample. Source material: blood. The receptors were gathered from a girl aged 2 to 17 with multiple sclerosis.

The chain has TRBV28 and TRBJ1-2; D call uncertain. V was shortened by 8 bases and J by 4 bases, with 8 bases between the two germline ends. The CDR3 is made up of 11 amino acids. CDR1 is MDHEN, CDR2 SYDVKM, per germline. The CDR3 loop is CASEGIYGYTF. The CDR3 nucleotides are TGTGCCAGCGAGGGAATCTATGGCTACACCTTC.

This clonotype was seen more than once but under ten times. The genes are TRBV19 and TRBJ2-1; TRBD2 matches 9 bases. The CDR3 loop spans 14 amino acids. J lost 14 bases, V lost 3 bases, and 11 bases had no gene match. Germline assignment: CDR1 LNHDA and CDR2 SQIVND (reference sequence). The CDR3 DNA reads TGTGCCAGTAGTATGACTAGCGGAAGACCGCAGAAGTTCTTC. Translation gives CASSMTSGRPQKFF.

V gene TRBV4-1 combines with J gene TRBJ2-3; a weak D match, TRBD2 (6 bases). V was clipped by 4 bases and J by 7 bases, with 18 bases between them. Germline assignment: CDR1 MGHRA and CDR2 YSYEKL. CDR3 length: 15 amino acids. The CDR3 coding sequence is TGCGCCAGCAGCCCCGGACGGGGGAGTAAATATACGCAGTATTTT. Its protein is CASSPGRGSKYTQYF.

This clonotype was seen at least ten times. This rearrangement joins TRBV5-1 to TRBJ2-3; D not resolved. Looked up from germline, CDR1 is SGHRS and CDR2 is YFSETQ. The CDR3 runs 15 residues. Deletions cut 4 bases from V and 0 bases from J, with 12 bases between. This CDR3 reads CASSPSVASTDTQYF. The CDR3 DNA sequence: TGCGCCAGCAGCCCCTCGGTCGCTAGCACAGATACGCAGTATTTT.

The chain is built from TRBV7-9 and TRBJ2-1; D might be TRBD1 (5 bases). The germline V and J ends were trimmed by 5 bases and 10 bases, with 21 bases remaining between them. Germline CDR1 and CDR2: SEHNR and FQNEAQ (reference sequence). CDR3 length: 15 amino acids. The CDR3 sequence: CASSTRGAPPGEQFF. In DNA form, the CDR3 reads TGTGCCAGCAGCACCCGTGGGGCGCCGCCCGGGGAGCAGTTCTTC.

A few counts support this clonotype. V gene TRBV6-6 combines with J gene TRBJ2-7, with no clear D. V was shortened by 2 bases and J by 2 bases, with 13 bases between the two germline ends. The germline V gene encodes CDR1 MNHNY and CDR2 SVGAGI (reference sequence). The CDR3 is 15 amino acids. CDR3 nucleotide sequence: TGTGCCAGCAGTTACCCGACAACGGGCGCCTACGAGCAGTACTTC. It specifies CASSYPTTGAYEQYF.

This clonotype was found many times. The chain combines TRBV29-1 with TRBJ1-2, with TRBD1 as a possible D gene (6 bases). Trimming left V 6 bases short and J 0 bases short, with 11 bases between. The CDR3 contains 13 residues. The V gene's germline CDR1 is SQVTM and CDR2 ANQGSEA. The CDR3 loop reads CSVWDTTNYGYTF. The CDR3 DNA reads TGCAGCGTCTGGGACACCACTAACTATGGCTACACCTTC.

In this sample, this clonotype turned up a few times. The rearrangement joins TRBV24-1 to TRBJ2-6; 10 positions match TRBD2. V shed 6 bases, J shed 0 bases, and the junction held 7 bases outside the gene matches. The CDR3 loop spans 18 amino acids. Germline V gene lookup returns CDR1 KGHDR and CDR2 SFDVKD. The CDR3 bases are TGTGCCACCAGTCCGGGACTAGCGTCTCCCTCTGGGGCCAACGTCCTGACTTTC. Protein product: CATSPGLASPSGANVLTF.

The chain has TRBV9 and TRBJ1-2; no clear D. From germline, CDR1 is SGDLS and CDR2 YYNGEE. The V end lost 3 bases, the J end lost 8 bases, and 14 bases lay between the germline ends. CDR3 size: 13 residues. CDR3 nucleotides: TGTGCCAGCAGCGCGGGCCGTATAACGGGCTACACCTTC. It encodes CASSAGRITGYTF.

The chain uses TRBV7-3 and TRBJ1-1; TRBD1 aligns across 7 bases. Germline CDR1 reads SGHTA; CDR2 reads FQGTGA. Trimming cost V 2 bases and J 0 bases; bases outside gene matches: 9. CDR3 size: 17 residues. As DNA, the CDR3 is TGTGCCAGCAGCTTACGGGCAGGGGGAGGCGTGAACACTGAAGCTTTCTTT. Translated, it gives CASSLRAGGGVNTEAFF.

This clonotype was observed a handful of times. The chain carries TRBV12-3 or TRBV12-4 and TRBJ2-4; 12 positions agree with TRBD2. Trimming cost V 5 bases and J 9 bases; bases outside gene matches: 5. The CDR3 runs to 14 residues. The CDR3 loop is CASSLRTSGAIQYF. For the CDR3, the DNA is TGTGCCAGCAGTCTAAGGACTAGCGGGGCCATTCAGTACTTC.

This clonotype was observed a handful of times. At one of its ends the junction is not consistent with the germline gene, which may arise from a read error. CDR3 sequence reads: CASSLIGTGSGSPPHF. CDR3 DNA sequence: TGTGCCAGCAGTTTGATTGGGACAGGGTCGGGCTCACCCCCCCACTTT. V usage is TRBV28 and J usage is TRBJ1-6; 9 bases map to TRBD1. The CDR3 covers 16 residues. CDR1 and CDR2 (germline): MDHEN, SYDVKM.

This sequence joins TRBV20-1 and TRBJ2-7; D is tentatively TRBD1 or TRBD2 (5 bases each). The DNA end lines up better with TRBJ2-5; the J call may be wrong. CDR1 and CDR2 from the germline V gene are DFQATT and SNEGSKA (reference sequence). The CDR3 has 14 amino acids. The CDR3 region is CSAPTMGVGETQYF. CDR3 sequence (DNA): TGCAGTGCTCCTACAATGGGGGTGGGAGAGACCCAGTACTTC.

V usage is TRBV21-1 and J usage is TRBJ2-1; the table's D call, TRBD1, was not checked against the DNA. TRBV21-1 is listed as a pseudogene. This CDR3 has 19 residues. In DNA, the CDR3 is TGTGCCAGCAGCCTCTGCCCGGGGGCCCCTTTTCCGCCCTACAATGAGCAGTTCTTC. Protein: CASSLCPGAPFPPYNEQFF.

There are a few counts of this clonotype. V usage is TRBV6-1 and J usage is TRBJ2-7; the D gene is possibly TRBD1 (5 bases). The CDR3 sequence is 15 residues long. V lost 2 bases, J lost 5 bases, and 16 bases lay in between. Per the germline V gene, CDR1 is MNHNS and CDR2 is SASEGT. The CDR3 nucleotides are TGTGCCAGCAGTGAATATCCTTGGTCAGGGAACGAGCAGTACTTC. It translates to CASSEYPWSGNEQYF.

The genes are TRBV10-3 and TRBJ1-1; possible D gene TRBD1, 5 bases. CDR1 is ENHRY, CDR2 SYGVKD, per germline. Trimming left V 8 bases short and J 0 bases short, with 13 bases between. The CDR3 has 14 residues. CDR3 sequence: CAIADQGLNTEAFF. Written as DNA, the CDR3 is TGTGCCATCGCCGACCAGGGTTTGAACACTGAAGCTTTCTTT.

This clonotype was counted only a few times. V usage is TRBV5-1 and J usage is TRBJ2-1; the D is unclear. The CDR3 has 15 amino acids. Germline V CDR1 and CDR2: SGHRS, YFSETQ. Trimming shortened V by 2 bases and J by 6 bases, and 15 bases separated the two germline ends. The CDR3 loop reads CASSLSGQAGNEQFF. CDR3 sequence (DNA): TGCGCCAGCAGCTTATCTGGTCAGGCCGGCAATGAGCAGTTCTTC.

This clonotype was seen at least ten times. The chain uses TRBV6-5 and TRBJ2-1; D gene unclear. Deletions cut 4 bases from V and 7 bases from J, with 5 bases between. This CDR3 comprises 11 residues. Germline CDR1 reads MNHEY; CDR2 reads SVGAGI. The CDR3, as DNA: TGTGCCAGCAGTTCCCGGAATGAGCAGTTCTTC. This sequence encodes CASSSRNEQFF.

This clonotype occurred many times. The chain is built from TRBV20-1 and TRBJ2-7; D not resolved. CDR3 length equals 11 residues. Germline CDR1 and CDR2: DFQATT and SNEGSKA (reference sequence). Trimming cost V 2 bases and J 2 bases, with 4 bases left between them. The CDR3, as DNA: TGCAGTGCTAGACAGACCTACGAGCAGTACTTC. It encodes CSARQTYEQYF.

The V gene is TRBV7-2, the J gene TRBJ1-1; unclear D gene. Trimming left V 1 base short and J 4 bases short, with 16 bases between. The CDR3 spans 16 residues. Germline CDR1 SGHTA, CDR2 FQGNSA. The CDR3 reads CASSLDGNTRGTEAFF. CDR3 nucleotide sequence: TGTGCCAGCAGCTTAGATGGAAACACCCGAGGCACTGAAGCTTTCTTT.

The CDR3 region is CASSWGQGADSPLHF. Written as DNA, the CDR3 is TGCGCCAGCAGCTGGGGACAGGGGGCGGATTCACCCCTCCACTTT. J is TRBJ1-6 and V is TRBV5-1, with 12 bases matching TRBD1. Germline CDR1 is SGHRS and CDR2 is YFSETQ. The junction had 3 bases not matched to a gene; V was cut back by 3 bases and J by 8 bases. The CDR3 has 15 residues.

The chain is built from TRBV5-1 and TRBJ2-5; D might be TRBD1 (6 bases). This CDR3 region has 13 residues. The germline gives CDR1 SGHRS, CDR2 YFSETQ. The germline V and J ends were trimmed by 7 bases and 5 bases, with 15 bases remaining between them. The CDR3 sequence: CASGEGVWETQYF. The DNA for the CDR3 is TGCGCCAGCGGAGAGGGGGTTTGGGAGACCCAGTACTTC.

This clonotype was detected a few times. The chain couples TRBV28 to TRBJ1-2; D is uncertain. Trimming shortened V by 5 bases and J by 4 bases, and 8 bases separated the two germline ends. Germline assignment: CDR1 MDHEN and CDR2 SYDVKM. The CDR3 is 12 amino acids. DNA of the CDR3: TGTGCCAGCAGTAGAAATACCTATGGCTACACCTTC. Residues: CASSRNTYGYTF.

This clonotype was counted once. The chain's CDR3 is CGSSGEVWDTQYF. The CDR3 DNA reads as TGTGGTAGTAGCGGGGAGGTTTGGGATACGCAGTATTTT. The chain carries TRBV12-3 or TRBV12-4 and TRBJ2-3; 8 nucleotides align to TRBD2. CDR3 length: 13 residues.

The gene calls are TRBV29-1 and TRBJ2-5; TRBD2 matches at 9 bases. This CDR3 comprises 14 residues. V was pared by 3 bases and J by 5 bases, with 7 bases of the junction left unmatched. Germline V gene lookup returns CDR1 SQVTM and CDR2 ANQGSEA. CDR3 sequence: CSVDSGLAGETQYF. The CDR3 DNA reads TGCAGCGTTGATTCGGGACTAGCAGGGGAGACCCAGTACTTC.

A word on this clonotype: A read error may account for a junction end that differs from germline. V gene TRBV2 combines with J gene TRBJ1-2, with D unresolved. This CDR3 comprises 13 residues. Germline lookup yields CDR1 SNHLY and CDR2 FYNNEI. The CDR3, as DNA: TGTGCCAGCAGTGAAGGGGAACCCTATGGCTACACCTTT. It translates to CASSEGEPYGYTF.

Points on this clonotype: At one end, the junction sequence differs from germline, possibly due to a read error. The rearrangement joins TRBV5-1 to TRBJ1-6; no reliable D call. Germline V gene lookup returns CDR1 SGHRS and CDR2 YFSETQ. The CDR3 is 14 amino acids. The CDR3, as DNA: TGCGCCAGCACAATTGAGACATCGAATTCACTCCTCCACTTT. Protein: CASTIETSNSLLHF.

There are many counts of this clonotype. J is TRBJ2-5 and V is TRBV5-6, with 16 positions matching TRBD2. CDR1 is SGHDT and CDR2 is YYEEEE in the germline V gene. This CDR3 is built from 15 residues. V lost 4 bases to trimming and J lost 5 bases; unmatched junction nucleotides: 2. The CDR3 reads CASSEGLAGGETQYF. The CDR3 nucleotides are TGTGCCAGCAGCGAGGGACTAGCGGGGGGGGAGACCCAGTACTTC.

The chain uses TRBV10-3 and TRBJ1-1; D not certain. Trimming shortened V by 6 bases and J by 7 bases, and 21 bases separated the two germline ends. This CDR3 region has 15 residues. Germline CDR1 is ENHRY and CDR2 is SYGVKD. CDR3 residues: CAISPGSRNTNEAFF. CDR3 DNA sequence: TGTGCCATCAGCCCCGGGAGCCGAAACACTAATGAAGCTTTCTTT.

The CDR3 protein is CSARDRQLANTEAFF. CDR3 in DNA: TGCAGTGCTAGAGATCGGCAGCTAGCAAACACTGAAGCTTTCTTT. V is TRBV20-1 and J is TRBJ1-1; no definite D call. V lost 0 bases and J lost 2, with 13 bases in between. The V gene's germline CDR1 is DFQATT and CDR2 SNEGSKA (reference sequence). This CDR3 comprises 15 residues.

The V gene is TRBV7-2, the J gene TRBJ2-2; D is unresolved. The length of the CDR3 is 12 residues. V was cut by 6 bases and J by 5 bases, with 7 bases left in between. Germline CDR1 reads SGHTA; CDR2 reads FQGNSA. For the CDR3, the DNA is TGTGCCAGCAGTATAGGGACCGGGGAGCTGTTTTTT. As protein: CASSIGTGELFF. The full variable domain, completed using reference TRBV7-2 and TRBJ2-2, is GAGVSQSPSNKVTEKGKDVELRCDPISGHTALYWYRQSLGQGLEFLIYFQGNSAPDKSGLPSDRFSAERTGGSVSTLTIQRTQQEDSAVYLCASSIGTGELFFGEGSRLTVL.

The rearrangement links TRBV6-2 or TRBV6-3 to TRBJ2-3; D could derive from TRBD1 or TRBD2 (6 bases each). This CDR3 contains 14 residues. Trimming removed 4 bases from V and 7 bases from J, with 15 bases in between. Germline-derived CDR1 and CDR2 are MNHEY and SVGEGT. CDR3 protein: CASSSSGARNTQYF. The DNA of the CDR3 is TGTGCCAGCAGTTCATCGGGGGCACGAAATACGCAGTATTTT.